This T cell receptor beta chain was documented in a study of ipilimumab plus nivolumab after autologous stem cell transplantation. The table came from immunoSEQ multiplex PCR; TCRdb's copy has only in-frame clones and leaves some out. The sample lists about 9,800 clones, approximately 74% occurring once. The CDR3 is made up of 19 amino acids. The J segment lost 1 base and the V segment lost 4 bases, leaving 18 bases of the junction unmatched. Germline loops: CDR1 SGHKS, CDR2 YYEKEE (reference sequence). The TCR sequence derives from a female donor with multiple myeloma. The chain is built from TRBV5-5 and TRBJ2-3, with TRBD1 identical over 7 bases. Sample: PBMCs, taken in a trial of ipilimumab plus nivolumab as post-transplant consolidation. The CDR3 is CASSIGTVIIYAGTDTQYF. The DNA of the CDR3 is TGTGCCAGCAGCATCGGGACAGTTATAATTTATGCAGGCACAGATACGCAGTATTTT.